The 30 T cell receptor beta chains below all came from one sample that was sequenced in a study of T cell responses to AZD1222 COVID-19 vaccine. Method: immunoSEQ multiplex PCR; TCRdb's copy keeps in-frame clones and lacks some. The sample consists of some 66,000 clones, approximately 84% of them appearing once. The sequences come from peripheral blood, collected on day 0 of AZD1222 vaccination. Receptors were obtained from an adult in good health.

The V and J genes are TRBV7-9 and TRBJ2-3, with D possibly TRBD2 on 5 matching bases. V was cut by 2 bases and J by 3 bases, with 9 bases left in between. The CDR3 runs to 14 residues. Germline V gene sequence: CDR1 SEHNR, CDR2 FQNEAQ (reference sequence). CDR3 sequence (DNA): TGTGCCAGCAGCTTATCCTGGGAGACAGATACGCAGTATTTT. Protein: CASSLSWETDTQYF.

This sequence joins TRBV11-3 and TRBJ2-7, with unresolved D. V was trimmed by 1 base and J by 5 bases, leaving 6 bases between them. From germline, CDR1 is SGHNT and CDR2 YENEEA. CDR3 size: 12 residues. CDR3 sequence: CASSLARDEQYF. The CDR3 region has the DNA TGTGCCAGCAGCTTAGCTAGGGACGAGCAGTACTTC.

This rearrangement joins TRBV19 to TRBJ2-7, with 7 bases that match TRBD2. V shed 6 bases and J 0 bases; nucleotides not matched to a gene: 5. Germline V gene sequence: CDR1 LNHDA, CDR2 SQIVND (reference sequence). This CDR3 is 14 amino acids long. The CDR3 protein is CASRESGNSYEQYF. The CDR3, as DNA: TGTGCCAGTAGGGAAAGCGGGAACTCCTACGAGCAGTACTTC.

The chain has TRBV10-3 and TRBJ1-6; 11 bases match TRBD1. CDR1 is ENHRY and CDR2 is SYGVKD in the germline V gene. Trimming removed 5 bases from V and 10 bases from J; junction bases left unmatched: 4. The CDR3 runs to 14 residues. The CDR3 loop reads CAISTGTGGSPLHF. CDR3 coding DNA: TGTGCCATCAGTACCGGGACAGGGGGATCACCCCTCCACTTT.

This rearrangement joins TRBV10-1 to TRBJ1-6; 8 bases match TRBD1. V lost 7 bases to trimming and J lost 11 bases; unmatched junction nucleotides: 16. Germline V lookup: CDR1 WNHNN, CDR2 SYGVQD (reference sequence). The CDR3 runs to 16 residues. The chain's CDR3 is CASISKRTGFWAPLHF. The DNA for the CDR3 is TGCGCCAGCATTTCAAAGAGGACAGGGTTCTGGGCACCCCTCCACTTT.

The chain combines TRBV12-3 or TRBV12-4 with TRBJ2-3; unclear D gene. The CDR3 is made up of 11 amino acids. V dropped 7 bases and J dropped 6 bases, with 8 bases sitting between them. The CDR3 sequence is CASTSGDTQYF. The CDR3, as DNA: TGTGCCAGCACTTCCGGGGATACGCAGTATTTT.

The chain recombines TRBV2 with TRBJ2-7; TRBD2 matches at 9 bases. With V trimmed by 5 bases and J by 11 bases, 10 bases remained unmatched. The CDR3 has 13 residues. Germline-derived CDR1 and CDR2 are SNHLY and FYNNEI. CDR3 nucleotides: TGTGCCAGCAGTACCGGGACTAGCCGGCAGGAGTACTTC. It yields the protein CASSTGTSRQEYF.

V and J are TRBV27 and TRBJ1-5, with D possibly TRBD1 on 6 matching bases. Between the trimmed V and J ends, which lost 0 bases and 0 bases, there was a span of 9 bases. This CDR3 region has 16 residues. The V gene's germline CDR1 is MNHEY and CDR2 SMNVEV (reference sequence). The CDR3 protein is CASSLSGTHSNQPQHF. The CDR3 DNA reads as TGTGCCAGCAGTTTATCTGGGACACATAGCAATCAGCCCCAGCATTTT.

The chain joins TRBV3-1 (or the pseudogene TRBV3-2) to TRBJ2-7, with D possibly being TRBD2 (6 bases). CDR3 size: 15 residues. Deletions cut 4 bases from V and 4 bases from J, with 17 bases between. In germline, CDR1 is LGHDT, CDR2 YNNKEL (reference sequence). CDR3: CASSPSLAPTYEQYF. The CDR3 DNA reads TGTGCCAGCAGCCCATCGCTAGCGCCAACGTACGAGCAGTACTTC.

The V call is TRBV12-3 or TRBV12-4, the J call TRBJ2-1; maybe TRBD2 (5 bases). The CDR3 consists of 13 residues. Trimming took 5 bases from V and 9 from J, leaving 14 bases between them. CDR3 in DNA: TGTGCCAGCAGTCCAACAACTAGTAGTGAGCAGTTCTTC. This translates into CASSPTTSSEQFF.

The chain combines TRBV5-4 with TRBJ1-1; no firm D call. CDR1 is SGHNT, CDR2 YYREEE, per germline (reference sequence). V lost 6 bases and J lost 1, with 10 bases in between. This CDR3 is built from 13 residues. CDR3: CASIREPNTEAFF. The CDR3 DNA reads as TGTGCCAGCATACGTGAACCGAACACTGAAGCTTTCTTT.

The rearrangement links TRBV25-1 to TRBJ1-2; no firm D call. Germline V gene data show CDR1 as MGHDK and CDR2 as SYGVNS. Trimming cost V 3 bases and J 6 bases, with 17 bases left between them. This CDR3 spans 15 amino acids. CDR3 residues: CASSDPTGMAHGYTF. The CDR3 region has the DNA TGTGCCAGCAGTGACCCCACCGGGATGGCCCATGGCTACACCTTC.

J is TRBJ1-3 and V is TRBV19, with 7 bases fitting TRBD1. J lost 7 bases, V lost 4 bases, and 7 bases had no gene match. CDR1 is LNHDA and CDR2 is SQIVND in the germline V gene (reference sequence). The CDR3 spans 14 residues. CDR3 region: CASSTTDRLNTIYF. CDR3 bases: TGTGCCAGTAGTACAACGGACAGGCTTAACACCATATATTTT.

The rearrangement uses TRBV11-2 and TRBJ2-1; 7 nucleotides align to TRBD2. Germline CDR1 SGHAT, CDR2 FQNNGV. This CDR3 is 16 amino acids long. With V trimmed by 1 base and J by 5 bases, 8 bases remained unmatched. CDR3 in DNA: TGTGCCAGCAGCTTAGGGACTAGAGTGGTCGACAATGAGCAGTTCTTC. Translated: CASSLGTRVVDNEQFF.

The CDR3 DNA reads as TGTGCCAGCAGCCAGGGAGCGGGAGGTCTGACAGATACGCAGTATTTT. Translating it yields CASSQGAGGLTDTQYF. The rearrangement joins TRBV4-2 to TRBJ2-3; 9 bases map to TRBD2. Germline loops: CDR1 LGHNA, CDR2 YNFKEQ. V was pared by 3 bases and J by 3 bases, with 7 bases of the junction left unmatched. The CDR3 totals 16 residues.

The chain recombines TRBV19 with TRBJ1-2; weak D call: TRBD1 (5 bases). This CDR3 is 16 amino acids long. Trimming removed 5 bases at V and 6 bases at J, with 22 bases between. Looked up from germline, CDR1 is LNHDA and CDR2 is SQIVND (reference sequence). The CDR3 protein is CASSRQFGGVGHGYTF. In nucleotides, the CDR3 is TGTGCCAGTAGTCGACAATTTGGAGGGGTTGGTCATGGCTACACCTTC.

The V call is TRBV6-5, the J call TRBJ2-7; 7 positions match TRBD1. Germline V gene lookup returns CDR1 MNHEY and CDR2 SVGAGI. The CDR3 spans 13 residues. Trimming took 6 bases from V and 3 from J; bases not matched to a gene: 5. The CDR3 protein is CASRRGQGYEQYF. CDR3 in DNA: TGTGCCAGCAGGAGGGGGCAGGGCTACGAGCAGTACTTC.

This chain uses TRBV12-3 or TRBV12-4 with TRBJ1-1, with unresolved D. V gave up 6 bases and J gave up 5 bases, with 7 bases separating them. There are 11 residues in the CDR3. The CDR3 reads CASRRGTEAFF. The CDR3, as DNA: TGTGCCAGCAGGCGGGGAACTGAAGCTTTCTTT.

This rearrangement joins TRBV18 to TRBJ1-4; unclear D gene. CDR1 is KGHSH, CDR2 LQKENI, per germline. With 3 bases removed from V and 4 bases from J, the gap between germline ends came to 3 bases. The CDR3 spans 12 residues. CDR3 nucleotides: TGTGCCAGCTCACCCCTTAATGAAAAACTGTTTTTT. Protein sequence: CASSPLNEKLFF. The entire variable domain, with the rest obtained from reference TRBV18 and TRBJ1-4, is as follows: NAGVMQNPRHLVRRRGQEARLRCSPMKGHSHVYWYRQLPEEGLKFMVYLQKENIIDESGMPKERFSAEFPKEGPSILRIQQVVRGDSAAYFCASSPLNEKLFFGSGTQLSVL.

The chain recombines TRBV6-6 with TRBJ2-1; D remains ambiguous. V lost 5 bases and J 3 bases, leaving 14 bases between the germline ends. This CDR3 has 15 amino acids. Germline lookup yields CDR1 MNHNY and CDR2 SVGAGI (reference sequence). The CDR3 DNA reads TGTGCCAGCAGTCCCCTCGCGGTCGGCTACAATGAGCAGTTCTTC. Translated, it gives CASSPLAVGYNEQFF.

CDR3 DNA sequence: TGCGCCAGCAGCTCCTGGGGACAGATTACCTACGAGCAGTACTTC. Translation gives CASSSWGQITYEQYF. This sequence joins TRBV5-1 and TRBJ2-7, with 7 bases identical to TRBD1. There are 15 residues in the CDR3. Unmatched junction bases numbered 8, after V lost 3 bases and J lost 2 bases. CDR1 and CDR2 (germline): SGHRS, YFSETQ.

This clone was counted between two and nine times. The DNA of the CDR3 is TGTGCCAGCAGTGACTCTAGCGGGGGGGCAAACATTCAGTACTTC. Residues: CASSDSSGGANIQYF. This rearrangement joins TRBV6-4 to TRBJ2-4; the match to TRBD2 covers 11 bases. The CDR3 totals 15 residues. Trimming removed 0 bases from V and 6 bases from J; junction bases left unmatched: 1. Germline V gives CDR1 MRHNA, CDR2 SNTAGT.

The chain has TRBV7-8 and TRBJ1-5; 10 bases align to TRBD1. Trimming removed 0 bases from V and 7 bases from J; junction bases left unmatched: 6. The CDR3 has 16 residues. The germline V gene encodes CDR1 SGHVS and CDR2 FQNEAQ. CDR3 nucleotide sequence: TGTGCCAGCAGCTTAGCGCCGGGGGGACAGGGGCAGCCCCAGCATTTT. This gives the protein CASSLAPGGQGQPQHF.

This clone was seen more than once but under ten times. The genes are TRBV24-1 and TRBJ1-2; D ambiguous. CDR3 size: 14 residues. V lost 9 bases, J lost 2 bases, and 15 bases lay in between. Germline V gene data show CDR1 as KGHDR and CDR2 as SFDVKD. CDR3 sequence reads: CATPPTQRNYGYTF. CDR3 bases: TGTGCCACCCCCCCCACACAGAGAAACTATGGCTACACCTTC.

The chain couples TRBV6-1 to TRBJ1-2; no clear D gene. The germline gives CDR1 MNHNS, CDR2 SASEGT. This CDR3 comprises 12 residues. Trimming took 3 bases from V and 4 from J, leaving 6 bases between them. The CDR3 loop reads CASSDTSYGYTF. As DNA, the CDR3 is TGTGCCAGCAGTGACACGAGCTATGGCTACACCTTC.

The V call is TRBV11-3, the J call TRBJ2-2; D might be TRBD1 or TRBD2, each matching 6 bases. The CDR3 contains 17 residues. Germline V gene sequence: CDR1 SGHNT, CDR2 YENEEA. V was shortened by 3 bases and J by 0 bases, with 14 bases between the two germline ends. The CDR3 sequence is CASSFNGGPANTGELFF. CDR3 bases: TGTGCCAGCAGCTTTAATGGGGGGCCCGCGAACACCGGGGAGCTGTTTTTT. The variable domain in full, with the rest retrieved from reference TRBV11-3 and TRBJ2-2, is EAGVVQSPRYKIIEKKQPVAFWCNPISGHNTLYWYLQNLGQGPELLIRYENEEAVDDSQLPKDRFSAERLKGVDSTLKIQPAELGDSAVYLCASSFNGGPANTGELFFGEGSRLTVL.

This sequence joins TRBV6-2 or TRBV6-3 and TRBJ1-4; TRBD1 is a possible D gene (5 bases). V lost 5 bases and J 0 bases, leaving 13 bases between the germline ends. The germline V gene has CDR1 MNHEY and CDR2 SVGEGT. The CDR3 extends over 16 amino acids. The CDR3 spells CASSGAHGTTNEKLFF. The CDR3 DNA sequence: TGTGCCAGCAGTGGGGCCCACGGGACAACTAATGAAAAACTGTTTTTT.

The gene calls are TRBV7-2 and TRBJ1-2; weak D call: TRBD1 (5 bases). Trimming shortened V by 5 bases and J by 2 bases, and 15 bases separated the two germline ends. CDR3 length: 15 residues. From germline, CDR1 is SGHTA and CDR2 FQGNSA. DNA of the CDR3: TGTGCCAGCAGCCGGCAGGGAAGCCAAAACTATGGCTACACCTTC. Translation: CASSRQGSQNYGYTF.

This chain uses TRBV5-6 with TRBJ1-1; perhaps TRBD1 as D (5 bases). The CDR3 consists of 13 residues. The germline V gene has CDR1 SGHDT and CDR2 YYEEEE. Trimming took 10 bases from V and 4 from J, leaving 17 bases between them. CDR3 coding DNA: TGTGCCGGCCGCCGGCAGGGTAGCACTGAAGCTTTCTTT. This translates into CAGRRQGSTEAFF.

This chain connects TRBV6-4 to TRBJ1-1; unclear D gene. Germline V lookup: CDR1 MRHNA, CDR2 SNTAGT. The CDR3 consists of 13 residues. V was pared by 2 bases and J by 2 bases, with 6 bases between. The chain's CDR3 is CASSDGSNTEAFF. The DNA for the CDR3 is TGTGCCAGCAGTGACGGTTCTAACACTGAAGCTTTCTTT.